This T cell receptor beta chain was captured in a study of T cells in Graves' hyperthyroidism and ophthalmopathy. Researchers amplified the TCR beta CDR3 regions from RNA transcripts. Researchers ran a first-round RT-PCR on the TCR CDR3 using the HTBI primer set. TCRdb redid the calling of the multiplex PCR reads with MiXCR, one entry per CDR3 protein. The table lists more than 550,000 distinct CDR3 sequences, about 19% of them singletons. The CDR3 has 14 residues. Germline CDR1 and CDR2: SGHTA and FQGNSA. V was shortened by 1 base and J by 3 bases, with 10 bases between the two germline ends. Notes on this clonotype: This is likely a read error, given that the CDR3 carries no conserved phenylalanine or tryptophan at its end.

The sequence was collected from a woman aged 50 to 60 with Graves' hyperthyroidism that later progressed to Graves' ophthalmopathy. The chain has TRBV7-2 and TRBJ2-7; D uncertain. Material: blood. The CDR3 DNA reads as TGTGCCAGCAGCTTAGGCCAGGAGATCTACGAGCAGTACCTC. Encoded protein: CASSLGQEIYEQYL.